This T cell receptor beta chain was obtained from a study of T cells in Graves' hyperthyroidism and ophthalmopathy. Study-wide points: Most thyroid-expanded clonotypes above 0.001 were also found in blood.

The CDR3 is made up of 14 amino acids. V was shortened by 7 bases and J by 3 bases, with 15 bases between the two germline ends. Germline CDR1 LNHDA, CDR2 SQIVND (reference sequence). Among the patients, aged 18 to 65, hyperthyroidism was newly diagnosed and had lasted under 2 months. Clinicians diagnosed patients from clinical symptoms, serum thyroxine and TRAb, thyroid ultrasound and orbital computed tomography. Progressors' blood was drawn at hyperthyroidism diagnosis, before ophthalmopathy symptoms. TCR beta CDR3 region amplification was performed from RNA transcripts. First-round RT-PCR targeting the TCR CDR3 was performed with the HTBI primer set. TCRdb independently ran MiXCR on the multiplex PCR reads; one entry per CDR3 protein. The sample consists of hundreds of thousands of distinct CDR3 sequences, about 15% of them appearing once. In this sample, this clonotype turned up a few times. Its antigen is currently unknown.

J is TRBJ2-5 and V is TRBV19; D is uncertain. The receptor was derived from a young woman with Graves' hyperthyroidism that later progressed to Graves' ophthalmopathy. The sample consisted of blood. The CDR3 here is CASTSWAEEETQYF. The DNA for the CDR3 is TGTGCCAGTACCTCCTGGGCCGAAGAAGAGACCCAGTACTTC.